This T cell receptor (beta chain) comes out of a study of beta chain features in type 1 diabetes. Study information: The number of sorted cells examined across all samples was 107,917,701.

There are a few counts of this clone. Every isolated RNA sample was fully reverse transcribed, so sequencing captured expressed TCRB transcripts. The protocol was immunoSEQ multiplex PCR, while the TCRdb copy is restricted to in-frame clones and leaves out a portion. The sample shows about 350,000 clones, 15% to 20% of them seen only once. V dropped 3 bases and J dropped 6 bases, with 8 bases sitting between them. Germline V gives CDR1 DFQATT, CDR2 SNEGSKA (reference sequence). The CDR3 is 11 amino acids. The source is a woman between 18 and 29 years old in good health. This chain links TRBV20-1 with TRBJ1-2; D gene uncertain. Sequencing was carried out using naive CD4+ T cells from blood. The CDR3 reads CSARAFHGYTF. The CDR3 DNA reads TGCAGTGCTAGGGCATTTCATGGCTACACCTTC.